These T cell receptor beta chains were read from a single sample in a study of T cell repertoires in cytomegalovirus infection. TCRdb redid the calling of the reads with MiXCR, one entry per CDR3 protein. The repertoire has around 310,000 distinct CDR3 sequences, just under 30% of them found once; the top ten carry 15% to 20%. Their recognized antigens are unknown. Sequenced material: cultured PBMCs, taken from culture after CMV antigen stimulation. The receptors derive from a human donor in good health (CMV status not recorded). Some clones in this sample may be carry-over from other donors' samples. The CDR3 runs from the conserved cysteine through the conserved F or W. A D gene is named only where the DNA matches it firmly.

CDR3aa | d_gene | v_gene
CASSLPPGGGSYEQYF | . | TRBV6-5
CASSEDGQGFREQYF | . | TRBV2
CSVEEGGGYGYTF | . | TRBV29-1
CAISEGQVRNEQFF | TRBD1 | TRBV10-3
CASSLFGGEGYTF | . | TRBV7-9
CASPPTQETQYF | . | TRBV28
CASRGVGGYTF | . | TRBV6-2/TRBV6-3
CASSLAQLINYGYTF | . | TRBV7-2
CASSLNPYNSPLHF | . | TRBV7-8
CASSTKSGRAYNEQFF | TRBD2 | TRBV12-3/TRBV12-4
CASSWTGSGYTF | . | TRBV6-5
CASSQYSKNLGTGNATNEKLFF | TRBD1 | TRBV23-1
CASRTGMNTEAFF | TRBD1 | TRBV19
CASSIVATVYSSYNEQFF | . | TRBV19
CASGTGASYGYTF | TRBD1 | TRBV27
CASSPAAGTENYGYTF | . | TRBV9